This T cell receptor beta chain was sequenced for a study of blood T cell repertoires in COVID-19. V was cut by 5 bases and J by 0 bases, with 9 bases left in between. From germline, CDR1 is SGHTA and CDR2 FQGNSA. CDR3 length: 14 amino acids. TCRdb keeps only in-frame clones here, not all; method: immunoSEQ multiplex PCR. Of about 110,000 clones listed, 83% are singletons. The receptor was derived from a woman aged 55-69 years with acute or convalescent COVID-19. The sequenced sample consisted of peripheral blood. The rearrangement links TRBV7-2 to TRBJ2-3; D uncertain. Written as DNA, the CDR3 is TGTGCCAGCAGCCCCGCAACTAGCACAGATACGCAGTATTTT. Residues: CASSPATSTDTQYF.